Here is one T cell receptor (beta chain) with its context. Antigen unknown. The entry originates in a study of identical twins. The study's findings and limits: Twins' surplus sharing was weaker for beta out-of-frame sequences. Memory repertoires showed no such pattern, whereas abundant cord blood beta clonotypes carried fewer insertions.

This CDR3 spans 13 amino acids. Germline CDR1 is MNHEY and CDR2 is SMNVEV (reference sequence). The V and J ends lost 5 bases and 11 bases respectively, with 18 bases between them. Among all donors, each was a healthy Caucasian. From the 5' RACE reads, TCRdb called clonotypes with MiXCR, one entry per CDR3 protein. The sample consists of 1.5 million or so distinct CDR3 sequences, around a third of them appearing once. The sequence was obtained from a newborn girl in good health. V usage is TRBV27 and J usage is TRBJ2-5; tentatively, D is TRBD2 (5 bases). The sequenced material came from cord blood. The CDR3 DNA follows: TGTGCCAGCAGTCTCTCGCGGGTAAATGAGCAGTACTTC. It is translated as CASSLSRVNEQYF.